This T cell receptor (beta chain) was documented in a study of response to subunit inactivated influenza vaccine. Germline values: CDR1 DFQATT, CDR2 SNEGSKA (reference sequence). The CDR3 totals 13 residues. Study results and limitations: T cells newly recruited by each seasonal influenza vaccination are few, the authors suggested.

TCRdb redid the calling of the RT-PCR reads with MiXCR, one entry per CDR3 protein. The sample shows roughly 700,000 distinct CDR3 sequences, more than 15% of them seen only once. This clonotype was seen at least ten times. Its target is unknown. The receptor's source is a man aged 45-65 years who received an inactivated influenza vaccine. The rearrangement links TRBV20-1 to TRBJ1-3, with TRBD1 matching over 7 bases. The sample here was PBMCs from blood, taken 11 to 12 days after vaccination. The CDR3 reads CSLSGGSGNTIYF. The CDR3 DNA sequence: TGCAGCCTTTCAGGGGGCTCTGGAAACACCATATATTTT.